A single sample is the source of the 10 T cell receptor beta chains below, sequenced in a study of cytomegalovirus exposure and HLA in healthy donors. Primers for the PCR totalled 60 Vbeta and 13 Jbeta. Libraries were prepared by immunoSEQ multiplex PCR; TCRdb keeps only in-frame clonotypes and omits some of them. The table lists about 170,000 clones, about 72% of them singletons. The sequencing sample was made of PBMCs. These receptors originate from a human donor in good health.

The chain joins TRBV11-2 to TRBJ1-1; no definite D call. The V and J ends lost 3 bases and 0 bases respectively, with 11 bases between them. The germline CDR1 and CDR2 sequences are SGHAT and FQNNGV. This CDR3 spans 15 amino acids. The CDR3 bases are TGTGCCAGCAGCTTGGGCGGGCGGATGAACACTGAAGCTTTCTTT. Protein: CASSLGGRMNTEAFF.

This clone was observed a single time. The chain employs TRBV4-1 and TRBJ2-7; possible D gene TRBD1, 6 bases. The CDR3 contains 15 residues. CDR1 is MGHRA, CDR2 YSYEKL, per germline. The V end lost 1 base, the J end lost 3 bases, and 13 bases lay between the germline ends. CDR3 DNA: TGCGCCAGCAGCCAAGGAGGAGGACAGTACTACGAGCAGTACTTC. Amino acid sequence: CASSQGGGQYYEQYF.

On this clone: Distinct nucleotide sequences in the sample also encode this CDR3. The chain recombines TRBV7-2 with TRBJ1-2; 7 bases fit TRBD1. With V trimmed by 1 base and J by 2 bases, 1 base remained unmatched. The CDR3 extends over 14 amino acids. Germline assignment: CDR1 SGHTA and CDR2 FQGNSA. CDR3 nucleotides: TGTGCCAGCAGCTTAGACAGGGGAAACTATGGCTACACCTTC. It yields the protein CASSLDRGNYGYTF.

The chain has TRBV5-1 and TRBJ1-5; perhaps TRBD1 as D (5 bases). The V end was cut by 2 bases, the J end by 7 bases, with 16 bases between. Germline V gene sequence: CDR1 SGHRS, CDR2 YFSETQ. CDR3 length: 15 amino acids. The CDR3 nucleotides are TGCGCCAGCAGCTTCGGGGGGGGAAAGGACCAGCCCCAGCATTTT. Translating gives CASSFGGGKDQPQHF. The variable domain in full, completed from reference TRBV5-1 and TRBJ1-5, reads KAGVTQTPRYLIKTRGQQVTLSCSPISGHRSVSWYQQTPGQGLQFLFEYFSETQRNKGNFPGRFSGRQFSNSRSEMNVSTLELGDSALYLCASSFGGGKDQPQHFGDGTRLSIL.

V usage is TRBV7-9 and J usage is TRBJ2-7; 9 bases map to TRBD2. The ends lost 6 bases at V and 1 base at J; junction bases unmatched: 7. The germline V gene encodes CDR1 SEHNR and CDR2 FQNEAQ (reference sequence). CDR3 length: 15 residues. DNA of the CDR3: TGTGCCAGCAGTCGGAGCGGGGGGACATCCTACGAGCAGTACTTC. It translates to CASSRSGGTSYEQYF.

This clone has a handful of counts. J is TRBJ1-3 and V is TRBV30; D gene uncertain. Deletions cut 1 base from V and 7 bases from J, with 11 bases between. The CDR3 covers 13 residues. Per germline, CDR1 GTSNPN and CDR2 SVGIG (reference sequence). Here the CDR3 reads CAWSEESWNTIYF. CDR3 DNA: TGTGCCTGGAGTGAGGAGTCTTGGAACACCATATATTTT.

The chain links TRBV6-5 to TRBJ2-7; D possibly corresponds to TRBD2 (6 bases). Trimming shortened V by 5 bases and J by 1 base, and 9 bases separated the two germline ends. The CDR3 length is 13 residues. Germline CDR1 and CDR2: MNHEY and SVGAGI. Written as DNA, the CDR3 is TGTGCCAGCAGTCTCCGGGGGTCCTACGAGCAGTACTTC. Protein: CASSLRGSYEQYF.

This sequence joins TRBV9 and TRBJ1-2; maybe TRBD1 (6 bases). Germline assignment: CDR1 SGDLS and CDR2 YYNGEE. The CDR3 has 16 amino acids. V lost 3 bases to trimming and J lost 0 bases, with 15 bases between them. The CDR3: CASSDRQAGANYGYTF. Here the CDR3 DNA reads TGTGCCAGCAGCGACCGACAGGCGGGGGCTAACTATGGCTACACCTTC.

As regards this clone: The junction shows a germline mismatch at one end, possibly a read error. This rearrangement joins TRBV7-7 to TRBJ2-5, with 14 bases matching TRBD2. CDR1 and CDR2 (germline): SSHAT, FNYEAQ (reference sequence). The CDR3 covers 17 residues. The CDR3 spells CASSSGLAGANGETQYF. The CDR3 nucleotides are TGTGCTAGCAGCTCGGGACTAGCGGGGGCCAATGGGGAGACCCAGTACTTC.

The chain carries TRBV10-3 and TRBJ1-1, with 9 bases lining up with TRBD1. Germline loops: CDR1 ENHRY, CDR2 SYGVKD. J was trimmed by 5 bases and V by 11 bases; bases with no gene match: 15. The CDR3 is 15 residues long. CDR3 sequence: CASMPGQGKGTEAFF. The CDR3 DNA reads TGTGCCTCAATGCCGGGACAGGGAAAAGGGACTGAAGCTTTCTTT.